The 8 T cell receptor beta chains below were found in one sample sequenced in a study of T cell repertoires in cytomegalovirus infection. TCRdb called the reads again in MiXCR, with one record for every CDR3 protein. This sample has approximately 500,000 distinct CDR3 sequences, with about 15% found just once. Sample: CD8+ T cells from PBMCs. These receptors originate from a human donor in good health (CMV status not recorded). Some clones in this sample may be carry-over from other donors' samples.

In regard to this clonotype: Given a much more abundant clone one base away, this may be a read error. This chain joins TRBV7-4 and TRBJ2-3, with D possibly called TRBD1 or TRBD2 (5 bases each). CDR1 and CDR2 (germline): SGHVT, SQSDAQ. This CDR3 is 15 amino acids long. The CDR3 nucleotides are TGTGTCAGCAGCTTCCGCGAGGGGAGCAGAGATACGCAGTATTTT. Amino acid sequence: CVSSFREGSRDTQYF.

The chain recombines TRBV20-1 with TRBJ2-2, with 12 positions matching TRBD2. CDR1 is DFQATT, CDR2 SNEGSKA, per germline (reference sequence). The V and J ends lost 6 bases and 6 bases, in that order; junction bases with no gene match: 5. The CDR3 is 14 amino acids. The CDR3 here is CSASGTSGSGELFF. Here the CDR3 DNA reads TGCAGTGCGTCCGGGACTAGCGGGTCCGGGGAGCTGTTTTTT.

This clonotype was counted between two and nine times. This sequence joins TRBV12-3 or TRBV12-4 and TRBJ2-1; possibly TRBD2 for D (7 bases). V lost 5 bases and J 8 bases, leaving 16 bases between the germline ends. The CDR3 consists of 14 residues. The CDR3 protein is CASSPRGARDEQFF. In nucleotides, the CDR3 is TGTGCCAGCAGTCCTCGGGGGGCCAGAGATGAGCAGTTCTTC.

The sample holds many counts of this clonotype. The rearrangement links TRBV7-8 to TRBJ2-7; D is possibly TRBD1 (6 bases). CDR3 length equals 15 residues. V lost 5 bases to trimming and J lost 4 bases, with 18 bases between them. The germline gives CDR1 SGHVS, CDR2 FQNEAQ. CDR3 amino acids: CASSAGTRGWYEQYF. The CDR3 DNA reads as TGTGCCAGCAGCGCCGGGACAAGGGGTTGGTACGAGCAGTACTTC.

In this sample, this clonotype turned up a few times. V is TRBV19 and J is TRBJ1-1; D might be TRBD1 (6 bases). Trimming left V 3 bases short and J 1 base short, with 12 bases between. CDR3 length equals 15 residues. Looked up from germline, CDR1 is LNHDA and CDR2 is SQIVND (reference sequence). This CDR3 reads CASSIYGTPNTEAFF. In DNA form, the CDR3 reads TGTGCCAGTAGTATCTACGGGACACCGAACACTGAAGCTTTCTTT.

This clonotype was observed many times. The V gene is TRBV7-6, the J gene TRBJ2-1, with TRBD1 matching 11 bases. This CDR3 has 16 amino acids. Germline loops: CDR1 SGHVS, CDR2 FNYEAQ. V gave up 1 base and J gave up 4 bases; unmatched junction bases: 3. CDR3 sequence: CASSLGDRGFYNEQFF. As DNA, the CDR3 is TGTGCCAGCAGCTTAGGGGACAGGGGGTTTTACAATGAGCAGTTCTTC.

This clonotype showed up many times. The J gene is TRBJ2-2, the V gene TRBV15, with 8 bases that match TRBD1. The germline gives CDR1 LNHNV, CDR2 YYDKDF (reference sequence). CDR3 length equals 14 residues. V lost 5 bases and J lost 6; bases outside the gene matches: 5. CDR3 sequence (DNA): TGTGCCACCAGCCCAGGGGGCTCAGCCGGGGAGCTGTTTTTT. Amino acids: CATSPGGSAGELFF.

In this sample, this clonotype turned up a few times. This chain uses TRBV10-2 with TRBJ2-1, with 8 bases that match TRBD2. V shed 8 bases and J 7 bases; nucleotides not matched to a gene: 7. Germline assignment: CDR1 WSHSY and CDR2 SAAADI. The CDR3 totals 13 residues. The CDR3 sequence: CASGSGRRNEQFF. DNA for the CDR3: TGCGCCAGCGGGAGCGGGAGAAGAAATGAGCAGTTCTTC.